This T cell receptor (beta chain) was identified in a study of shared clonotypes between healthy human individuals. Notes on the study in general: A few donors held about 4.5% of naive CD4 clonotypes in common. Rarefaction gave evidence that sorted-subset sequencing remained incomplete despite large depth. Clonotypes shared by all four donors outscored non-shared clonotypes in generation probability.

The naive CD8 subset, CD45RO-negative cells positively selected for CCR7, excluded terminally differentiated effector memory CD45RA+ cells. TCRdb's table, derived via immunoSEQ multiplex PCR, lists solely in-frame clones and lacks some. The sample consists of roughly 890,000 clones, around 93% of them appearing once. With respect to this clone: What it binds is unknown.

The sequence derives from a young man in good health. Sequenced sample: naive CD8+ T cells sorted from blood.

CDR3 region: CASSIAEELSHEQYF. DNA of the CDR3: TGTGCCAGTAGTATAGCGGAGGAGTTGAGTCACGAGCAGTACTTC. The genes are TRBV19 and TRBJ2-7, with D perhaps matching TRBD2 (5 bases). This CDR3 has 15 residues. Trimming left V 1 base short and J 5 bases short, with 15 bases between. Germline CDR1 LNHDA, CDR2 SQIVND (reference sequence).